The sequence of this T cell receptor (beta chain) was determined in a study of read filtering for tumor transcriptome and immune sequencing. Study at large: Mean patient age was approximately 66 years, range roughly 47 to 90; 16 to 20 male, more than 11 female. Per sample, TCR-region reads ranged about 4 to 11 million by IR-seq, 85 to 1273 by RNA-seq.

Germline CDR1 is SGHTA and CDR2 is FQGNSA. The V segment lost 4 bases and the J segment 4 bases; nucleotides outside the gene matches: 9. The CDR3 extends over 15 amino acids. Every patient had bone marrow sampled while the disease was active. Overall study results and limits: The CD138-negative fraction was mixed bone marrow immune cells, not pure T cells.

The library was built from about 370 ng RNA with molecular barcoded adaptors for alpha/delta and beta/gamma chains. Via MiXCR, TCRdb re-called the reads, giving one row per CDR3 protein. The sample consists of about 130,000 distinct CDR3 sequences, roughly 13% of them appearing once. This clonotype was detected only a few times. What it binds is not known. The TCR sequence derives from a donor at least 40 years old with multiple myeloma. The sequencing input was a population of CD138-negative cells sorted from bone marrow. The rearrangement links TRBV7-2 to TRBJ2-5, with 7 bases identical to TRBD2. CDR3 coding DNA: TGTGCCAGCAGCTCCCCGACTAGCTCCCCAGAGACCCAGTACTTC. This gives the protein CASSSPTSSPETQYF. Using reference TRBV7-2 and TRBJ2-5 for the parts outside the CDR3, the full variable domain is GAGVSQSPSNKVTEKGKDVELRCDPISGHTALYWYRQSLGQGLEFLIYFQGNSAPDKSGLPSDRFSAERTGGSVSTLTIQRTQQEDSAVYLCASSSPTSSPETQYFGPGTRLLVL.